Given below is one T cell receptor (beta chain) in context. Its antigen is still unknown. The data were taken from a study of T-cell memory formation after mild COVID-19. MiXCR was run by TCRdb on the 5' RACE reads, yielding one entry per CDR3 protein. The data show roughly 300,000 distinct CDR3 sequences, with roughly 8.2% seen just once and 20% to 25% held by the top ten. Notes on the study in general: The pre-infection memory compartment contained some responding clones, suggesting cross-reactive memory joined.

The sequencing sample was made of PBMCs or a T cell subset sorted from them (not recorded which). The TCR originated in a man between 18 and 29 years old who had mild COVID-19 (a few samples of this study predate the infection). Cell type and time point are not known.

Written as DNA, the CDR3 is TGTGCCAGCAGCGTGCTAGCGGGGGTGTCCTACAATGAGCAGTTCTTC. Translated, it gives CASSVLAGVSYNEQFF. The chain joins TRBV9 to TRBJ2-1, with 10 bases matching TRBD2. With V trimmed by 2 bases and J by 1 base, 3 bases remained unmatched. The germline V gene has CDR1 SGDLS and CDR2 YYNGEE. The CDR3 has 16 residues.